The clone carrying this TCR beta chain was found many times. Library preparation (for TCRbeta) was performed with unique molecular identifiers. In TCRdb, the PCR reads were re-called with MiXCR into one record per CDR3 protein. Altogether 440,000 or so distinct CDR3 sequences are present, 11% being singletons, with the ten largest covering 4.5% to 7%. The data stem from a study of T-cell reconstitution after alpha-beta-depleted transplantation in children. This CDR3 contains 12 residues. V lost 7 bases and J lost 0, with 7 bases in between. Germline CDR1 ENHRY, CDR2 SYGVKD. The starting material was PBMCs from the stem cell graft donor, obtained from the stem cell graft. The receptor was isolated from a human donor who donated a stem cell graft to a child with acute myeloid leukemia. The V gene is TRBV10-3, the J gene TRBJ2-7; possibly TRBD1 for D (6 bases). Here the CDR3 reads CAIMTGSYEQYF. The CDR3 DNA follows: TGTGCCATCATGACAGGCTCCTACGAGCAGTACTTC.